Following are 19 T cell receptor beta chains from one sample sequenced in a study of blood T cell repertoires in COVID-19. TCRdb's copy holds only in-frame clones and misses some; the assay was immunoSEQ multiplex PCR. Of about 180,000 clones listed, 84% are singletons. Sequencing was done on a sample of peripheral blood. The receptors shown here come from a human donor in a cohort sampled during active COVID-19.

This clone was recorded a few times. This sequence joins TRBV2 and TRBJ1-2; 11 bases align to TRBD1. V was pared by 0 bases and J by 6 bases, with 0 bases of the junction left unmatched. The germline V gene has CDR1 SNHLY and CDR2 FYNNEI. The CDR3 runs 14 residues. CDR3: CASSEADRGHGYTF. CDR3 DNA: TGTGCCAGCAGTGAAGCGGACAGGGGGCATGGCTACACCTTC. The variable domain in full, completed from reference TRBV2 and TRBJ1-2, reads EPEVTQTPSHQVTQMGQEVILRCVPISNHLYFYWYRQILGQKVEFLVSFYNNEISEKSEIFDDQFSVERPDGSNFTLKIRSTKLEDSAMYFCASSEADRGHGYTFGSGTRLTVV.

V usage is TRBV7-9 and J usage is TRBJ2-3; D might be TRBD1 (5 bases). The CDR3 loop spans 17 amino acids. V was shortened by 5 bases and J by 1 base, with 19 bases between the two germline ends. Germline CDR1 reads SEHNR; CDR2 reads FQNEAQ (reference sequence). CDR3 sequence reads: CASSPASFGAGTDTQYF. CDR3 in DNA: TGTGCCAGCAGCCCAGCGAGTTTTGGGGCGGGCACAGATACGCAGTATTTT.

The rearrangement uses TRBV2 and TRBJ2-7; D gene ambiguous. V was pared by 1 base and J by 2 bases, with 27 bases between. CDR3 length equals 20 residues. Germline V gene lookup returns CDR1 SNHLY and CDR2 FYNNEI. CDR3 DNA sequence: TGTGCCAGCAGTGAAGGGTTTACGGTACTCGCTTCCCTATCCACCTACGAGCAGTACTTC. Its translation is CASSEGFTVLASLSTYEQYF.

V and J are TRBV2 and TRBJ1-2; 9 bases map to TRBD1. V lost 6 bases, J lost 2 bases, and 1 base stayed unmatched. The CDR3 has 13 residues. CDR1 and CDR2 from the germline V gene are SNHLY and FYNNEI. In DNA, the CDR3 is TGTGCCAGCAGAGGACAGGGGAACTATGGCTACACCTTC. Its translation is CASRGQGNYGYTF. Supplemented by reference TRBV2 and TRBJ1-2, the full variable domain reads EPEVTQTPSHQVTQMGQEVILRCVPISNHLYFYWYRQILGQKVEFLVSFYNNEISEKSEIFDDQFSVERPDGSNFTLKIRSTKLEDSAMYFCASRGQGNYGYTFGSGTRLTVV.

CDR3 protein: CASSALSDTGELFF. The CDR3 DNA reads as TGTGCCAGCAGCGCCCTCAGCGACACCGGGGAGCTGTTTTTT. The chain recombines TRBV27 with TRBJ2-2; D remains unclear. Per germline, CDR1 MNHEY and CDR2 SMNVEV (reference sequence). The CDR3 is 14 amino acids. The V end was cut by 6 bases, the J end by 3 bases, with 11 bases between.

The V call is TRBV7-2, the J call TRBJ1-5, with TRBD1 matching 9 bases. Germline V gene lookup returns CDR1 SGHTA and CDR2 FQGNSA. V was pared by 5 bases and J by 4 bases, with 9 bases of the junction left unmatched. CDR3 length: 16 residues. The CDR3 DNA sequence: TGTGCCAGCAGCGCTACCCACAGGGGGCCGAATCAGCCCCAGCATTTT. It is translated as CASSATHRGPNQPQHF.

This chain links TRBV30 with TRBJ1-6; TRBD1 matches 9 bases. Trimming cost V 4 bases and J 13 bases; bases outside gene matches: 11. Germline V CDR1 and CDR2: GTSNPN, SVGIG (reference sequence). CDR3 length: 14 residues. CDR3 residues: CAWNYGTGSYPLHF. In DNA form, the CDR3 reads TGTGCCTGGAACTATGGGACAGGGTCATATCCCCTCCACTTT.

This clone was found once. The V call is TRBV5-1, the J call TRBJ2-1; 11 bases fit TRBD2. With V trimmed by 0 bases and J by 13 bases, 6 bases remained unmatched. CDR1 is SGHRS, CDR2 YFSETQ, per germline. The CDR3 has 14 residues. The CDR3 region has the DNA TGCGCCAGCAGCTTGGCGGCTAGCGGGGGGCATCAGTTCTTC. Its protein is CASSLAASGGHQFF.

The J gene is TRBJ2-1, the V gene TRBV15; 7 bases are shared with TRBD1. Germline CDR1 is LNHNV and CDR2 is YYDKDF (reference sequence). The CDR3 extends over 15 amino acids. V was clipped by 0 bases and J by 6 bases; unmatched bases: 5. The CDR3 here is CATSRDGGQTNEQFF. The CDR3 DNA reads TGTGCCACCAGCAGAGATGGGGGACAGACCAATGAGCAGTTCTTC.

This sequence joins TRBV6-1 and TRBJ1-1, with D maybe TRBD1 (6 bases). CDR3 length equals 16 residues. With 1 base removed from V and 0 bases from J, the gap between germline ends came to 12 bases. Germline CDR1 reads MNHNS; CDR2 reads SASEGT. Here the CDR3 reads CASSEVWDTMNTEAFF. CDR3 DNA sequence: TGTGCCAGCAGTGAAGTTTGGGACACCATGAACACTGAAGCTTTCTTT.

The rearrangement joins TRBV3-1 (or the pseudogene TRBV3-2) to TRBJ2-3; maybe TRBD2 (7 bases). Germline values: CDR1 LGHDT, CDR2 YNNKEL (reference sequence). The CDR3 has 15 residues. With 4 bases removed from V and 2 bases from J, the gap between germline ends came to 13 bases. The CDR3 coding sequence is TGTGCCAGCAGCCTTGGGGGGGCTACCACAGATACGCAGTATTTT. This gives the protein CASSLGGATTDTQYF.

Details on this clone: Other DNA sequences from this sample encode an identical CDR3 as well. The chain has TRBV27 and TRBJ1-2, with D maybe TRBD1 (5 bases). V was clipped by 5 bases and J by 4 bases, with 11 bases between them. CDR3 length: 13 residues. Germline CDR1 is MNHEY and CDR2 is SMNVEV (reference sequence). CDR3 loop: CASSLGGGYGYTF. The CDR3 DNA reads as TGTGCCAGCAGTCTGGGCGGGGGCTATGGCTACACCTTC.

This sequence joins TRBV2 and TRBJ1-4; D not resolved. The CDR3 has 15 amino acids. The germline gives CDR1 SNHLY, CDR2 FYNNEI. The germline V and J ends were trimmed by 4 bases and 0 bases, with 9 bases remaining between them. The CDR3 DNA reads as TGTGCCAGCAGTGTGCAGTCTGCAACTAATGAAAAACTGTTTTTT. Its protein product is CASSVQSATNEKLFF.

The chain is built from TRBV7-9 and TRBJ1-2; TRBD1 might be the D (5 bases). Germline CDR1 reads SEHNR; CDR2 reads FQNEAQ (reference sequence). This CDR3 spans 17 amino acids. Trimming took off 0 bases at V and 1 base at J, with 15 bases between the two ends. The CDR3 DNA follows: TGTGCCAGCAGCTTAGCGGGGGGTTTGGAGATTAACTATGGCTACACCTTC. Its translation: CASSLAGGLEINYGYTF. Variable domain in full (rest from reference TRBV7-9 and TRBJ1-2): DTGVSQNPRHKITKRGQNVTFRCDPISEHNRLYWYRQTLGQGPEFLTYFQNEAQLEKSRLLSDRFSAERPKGSFSTLEIQRTEQGDSAMYLCASSLAGGLEINYGYTFGSGTRLTVV.

This chain uses TRBV10-1 with TRBJ2-5, with 7 bases identical to TRBD2. CDR1 WNHNN and CDR2 SYGVQD come from the germline V gene (reference sequence). The CDR3 spans 16 residues. The V gene end was trimmed by 0 bases and the J gene end by 1 base; junction bases not matched to a gene: 5. The CDR3 region has the DNA TGCGCCAGCAGTGAGTCTCGGGGGGTCAGCCAAGAGACCCAGTACTTC. This encodes CASSESRGVSQETQYF.

Details on this clone: Other DNA sequences in the same sample also yield this CDR3. J is TRBJ2-7 and V is TRBV9; 7 bases map to TRBD1. The CDR3 sequence is 14 residues long. V trimming: 2 bases; J trimming: 1 base; junction bases outside the gene matches: 3. CDR1 and CDR2 (germline): SGDLS, YYNGEE. The CDR3: CASSVSGGSYEQYF. The CDR3 region has the DNA TGTGCCAGCAGCGTGTCAGGGGGTTCCTACGAGCAGTACTTC.

This chain links TRBV5-8 with TRBJ2-2; a weak D match, TRBD2 (6 bases). Trimming stripped 4 bases from V and 5 bases from J, with 15 bases between. This CDR3 spans 15 amino acids. Germline assignment: CDR1 SGHTS and CDR2 YDEGEE. The CDR3 nucleotides are TGTGCCAGCAGCCCGCAGGGAGGTTGGACCGGGGAGCTGTTTTTT. This sequence encodes CASSPQGGWTGELFF.

This chain uses TRBV9 with TRBJ2-5, with 7 bases aligning to TRBD1. The germline V gene has CDR1 SGDLS and CDR2 YYNGEE. The junction had 4 bases not matched to a gene; V was cut back by 0 bases and J by 2 bases. The length of the CDR3 is 15 residues. DNA of the CDR3: TGTGCCAGCAGCGTAGGAGACAGGGTTCAAGAGACCCAGTACTTC. Protein: CASSVGDRVQETQYF.

The chain employs TRBV3-1 (or the pseudogene TRBV3-2) and TRBJ1-6, with D possibly being TRBD1 (5 bases). V lost 3 bases and J lost 0, with 9 bases in between. CDR1 and CDR2 (germline): LGHDT, YNNKEL (reference sequence). The CDR3 covers 16 residues. Here the CDR3 reads CASSQGPSSYNSPLHF. The CDR3 bases are TGTGCCAGCAGCCAGGGGCCAAGCTCCTATAATTCACCCCTCCACTTT.